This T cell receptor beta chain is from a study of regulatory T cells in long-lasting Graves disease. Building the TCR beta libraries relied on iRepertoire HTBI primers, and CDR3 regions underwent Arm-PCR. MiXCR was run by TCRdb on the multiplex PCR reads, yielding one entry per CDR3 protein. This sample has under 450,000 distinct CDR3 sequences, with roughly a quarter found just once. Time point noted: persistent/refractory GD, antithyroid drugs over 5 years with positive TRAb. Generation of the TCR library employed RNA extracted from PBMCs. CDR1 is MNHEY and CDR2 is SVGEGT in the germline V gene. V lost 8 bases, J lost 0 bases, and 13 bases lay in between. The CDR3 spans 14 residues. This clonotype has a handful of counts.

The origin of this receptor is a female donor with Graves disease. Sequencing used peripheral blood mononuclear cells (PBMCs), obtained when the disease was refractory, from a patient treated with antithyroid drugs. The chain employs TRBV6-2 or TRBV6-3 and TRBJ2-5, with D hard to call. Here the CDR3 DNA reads TGTGCCAGCCGGCAAGCGTGGTACCAAGAGACCCAGTACTTC. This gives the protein CASRQAWYQETQYF.